The clone carrying this TCR beta chain showed up just a few times. Its antigen is not identified. This entry is derived from a study of blood T cells in healthy people across ages. For the study at large: Capturing about one barcoded beta molecule per two T cells was achieved by template switching.

Study-wide results and limits: Roughly linearly, TCR beta diversity per million T cells fell as age increased. Naive and antigen-experienced cells were not separated, limiting conclusive comparison.

The use of a sample-barcoded 5' primer and a J-beta primer mix characterized a second PCR of about 6 to 12 cycles. One entry per CDR3 protein, called by TCRdb with MiXCR from the 5' RACE reads. This sample yields 1.4 million or so distinct CDR3 sequences, of which around 40% are seen a single time; less than 5% belongs to the top ten. Germline lookup yields CDR1 SGHAT and CDR2 FQNNGV. V shed 5 bases, J shed 2 bases, and the junction held 10 bases outside the gene matches. The CDR3 is made up of 17 amino acids. The chain has TRBV11-2 and TRBJ1-3, with 9 positions matching TRBD1. The origin of this receptor is a woman aged 18-29 years in good health. The source material was blood. The CDR3 DNA is TGTGCCAGCAGCCTTTGGGACAGGGAGGGGCCTGGAAACACCATATATTTT. Its translation is CASSLWDREGPGNTIYF.